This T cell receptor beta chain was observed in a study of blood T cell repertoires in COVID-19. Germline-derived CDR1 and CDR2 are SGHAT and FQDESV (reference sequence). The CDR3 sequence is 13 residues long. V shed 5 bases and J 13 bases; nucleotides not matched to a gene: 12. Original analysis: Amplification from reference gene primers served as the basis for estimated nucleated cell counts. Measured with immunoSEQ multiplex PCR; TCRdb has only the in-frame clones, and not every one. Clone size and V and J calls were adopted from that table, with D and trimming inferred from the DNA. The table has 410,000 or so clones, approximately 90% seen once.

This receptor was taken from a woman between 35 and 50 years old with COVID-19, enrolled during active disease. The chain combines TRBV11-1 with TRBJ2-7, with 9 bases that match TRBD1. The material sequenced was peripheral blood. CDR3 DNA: TGTGCCAGCAGCCCCAACCCGGGACAGGGTGAATACTTC. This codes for CASSPNPGQGEYF.